Reported below is one T cell receptor (beta chain). The antigen is not known. Data came from immunoSEQ multiplex PCR; TCRdb stores just in-frame clones and leaves some out. The sample includes around 75,000 clones, about 89% of them seen just once. CDR3 size: 13 residues. Germline assignment: CDR1 MDHEN and CDR2 SYDVKM. V lost 10 bases and J lost 0; bases outside the gene matches: 5. These data are taken from a study of Tregs in tolerant kidney transplant recipients. Study results and limitations: No direct test of biological reproducibility was done here. In tolerant patients, donor-specific Tregs outgrew total Tregs, suggesting antigen-driven expansion. The most relevant donor-specific Treg TCRbeta repertoire apparently came from expansion with activated donor B cells.

Unstimulated regulatory T cells (CD4+CD25+CD127-), CD4+CD25- non-regulatory cells, CD4 and CD8 cells were FACS-sorted from thawed PBMCs. This TCR derives from a human donor who received a combined kidney and bone marrow transplant. The input for sequencing was CD4+ T cells from blood, taken before the transplant. The J gene is TRBJ2-7, the V gene TRBV28; 8 bases are a match to TRBD2. DNA for the CDR3: TGTGCCACCTCGGGGGGGCACTCCTACGAGCAGTACTTC. The encoded protein is CATSGGHSYEQYF.